The clone carrying this T cell receptor beta chain appeared once. TCRdb ran MiXCR on the RT-PCR reads and lists one entry per CDR3 protein. The sample shows about 90,000 distinct CDR3 sequences, around 46% of them seen only once. The V end lost 1 base, the J end lost 3 bases, and 9 bases lay between the germline ends. The CDR3 consists of 14 residues. Per the germline V gene, CDR1 is MGHDK and CDR2 is SYGVNS. This entry comes from a study of patients and donors after allogeneic stem cell transplantation. This rearrangement joins TRBV25-1 to TRBJ1-1; possibly TRBD1 for D (5 bases). This TCR was sampled from a human donor who was either an allogeneic HSCT recipient or a stem cell or donor lymphocyte infusion donor (not recorded which). It is not recorded whose cells these are; they may come from a transplant donor. Input material: blood, either unsorted or a sorted T cell fraction (not recorded which). The CDR3 nucleotides read TGTGCCAGCAGTGAATTGGGGGGGGACACTGAAGCTTTCTTT. It codes for CASSELGGDTEAFF.